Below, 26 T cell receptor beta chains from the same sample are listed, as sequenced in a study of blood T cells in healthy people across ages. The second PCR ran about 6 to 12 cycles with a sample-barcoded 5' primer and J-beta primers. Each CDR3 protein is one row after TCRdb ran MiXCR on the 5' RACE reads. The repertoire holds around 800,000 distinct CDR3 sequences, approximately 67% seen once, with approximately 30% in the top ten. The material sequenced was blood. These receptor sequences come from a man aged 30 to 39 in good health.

The CDR3 is CASRRRTESTDTQYF. CDR3 bases: TGTGCCAGCAGGAGAAGGACAGAAAGCACAGATACGCAGTATTTT. This sequence joins TRBV12-3 or TRBV12-4 and TRBJ2-3; possible D gene TRBD1, 6 bases. The CDR3 runs 15 residues. The V gene lost 6 bases and the J gene lost 0 bases, with 13 bases spanning the gap.

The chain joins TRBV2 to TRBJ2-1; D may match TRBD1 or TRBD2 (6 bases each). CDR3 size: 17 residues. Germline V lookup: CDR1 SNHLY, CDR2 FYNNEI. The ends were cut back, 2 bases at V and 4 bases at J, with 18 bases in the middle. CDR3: CASSETRTGAVYNEQFF. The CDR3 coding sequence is TGTGCCAGCAGTGAAACGCGAACGGGGGCGGTATACAATGAGCAGTTCTTC. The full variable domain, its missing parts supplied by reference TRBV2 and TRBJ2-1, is EPEVTQTPSHQVTQMGQEVILRCVPISNHLYFYWYRQILGQKVEFLVSFYNNEISEKSEIFDDQFSVERPDGSNFTLKIRSTKLEDSAMYFCASSETRTGAVYNEQFFGPGTRLTVL.

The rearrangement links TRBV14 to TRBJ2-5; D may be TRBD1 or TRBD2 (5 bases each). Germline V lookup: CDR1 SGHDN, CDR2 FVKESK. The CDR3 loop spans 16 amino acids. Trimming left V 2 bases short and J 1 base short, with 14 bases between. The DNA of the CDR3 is TGTGCCAGCAGCCAATGGAGGACACCGGGCCAAGAGACCCAGTACTTC. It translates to CASSQWRTPGQETQYF.

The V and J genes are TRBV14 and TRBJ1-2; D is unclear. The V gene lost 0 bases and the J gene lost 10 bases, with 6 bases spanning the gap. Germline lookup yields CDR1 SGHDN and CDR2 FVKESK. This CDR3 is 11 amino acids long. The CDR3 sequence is CASSQEGSYTF. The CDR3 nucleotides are TGTGCCAGCAGCCAAGAGGGTTCCTACACCTTC.

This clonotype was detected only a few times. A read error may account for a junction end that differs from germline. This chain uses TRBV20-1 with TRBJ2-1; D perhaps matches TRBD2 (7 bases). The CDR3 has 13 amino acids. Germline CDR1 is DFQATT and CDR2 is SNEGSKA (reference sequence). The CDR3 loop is CSARAGDYSEQFF. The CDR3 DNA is TGCAGTGCTAGGGCAGGGGACTACAGTGAGCAGTTCTTC.

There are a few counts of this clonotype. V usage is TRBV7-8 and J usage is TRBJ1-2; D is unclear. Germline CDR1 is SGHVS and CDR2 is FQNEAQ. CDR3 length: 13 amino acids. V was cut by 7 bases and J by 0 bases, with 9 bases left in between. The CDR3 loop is CASNRGPNYGYTF. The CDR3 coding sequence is TGTGCCAGCAATAGAGGACCTAACTATGGCTACACCTTC.

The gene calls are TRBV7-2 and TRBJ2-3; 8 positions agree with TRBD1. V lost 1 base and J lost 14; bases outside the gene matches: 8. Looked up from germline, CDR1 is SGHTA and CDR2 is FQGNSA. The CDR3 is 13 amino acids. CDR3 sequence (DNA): TGTGCCAGCAGCTTAGGGGGACAGGCGCACGCGTATTTT. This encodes CASSLGGQAHAYF.

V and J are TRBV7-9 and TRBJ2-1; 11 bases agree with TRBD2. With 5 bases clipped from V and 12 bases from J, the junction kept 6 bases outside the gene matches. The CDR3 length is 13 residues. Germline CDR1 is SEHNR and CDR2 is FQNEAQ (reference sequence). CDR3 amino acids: CASSPLAGGPQFF. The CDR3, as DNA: TGTGCCAGCAGCCCATTAGCGGGGGGGCCGCAGTTCTTC.

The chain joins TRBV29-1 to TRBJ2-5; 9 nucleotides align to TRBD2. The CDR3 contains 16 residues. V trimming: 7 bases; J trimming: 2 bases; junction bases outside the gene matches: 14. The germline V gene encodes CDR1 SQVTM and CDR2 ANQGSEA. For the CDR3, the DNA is TGCAGCGGGAGTTCTAGCGGGGCGACGTTTCAAGAGACCCAGTACTTC. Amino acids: CSGSSSGATFQETQYF.

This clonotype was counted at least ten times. The CDR3 DNA follows: TGCGCCAGCAGCTTGGGCCAGGGTGTGACAGATACGCAGTATTTT. Its protein is CASSLGQGVTDTQYF. The chain combines TRBV5-1 with TRBJ2-3; TRBD1 is a possible D gene (5 bases). Germline-derived CDR1 and CDR2 are SGHRS and YFSETQ. The CDR3 consists of 15 residues. Trimming shortened V by 0 bases and J by 3 bases, and 11 bases separated the two germline ends.

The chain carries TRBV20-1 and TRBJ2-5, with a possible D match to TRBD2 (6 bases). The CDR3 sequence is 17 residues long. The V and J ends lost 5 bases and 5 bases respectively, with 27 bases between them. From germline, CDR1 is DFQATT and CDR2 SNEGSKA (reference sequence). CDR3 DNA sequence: TGCAGTGCTCAGCTCTACCGGGGGATCCAAGGCGGGGAGACCCAGTACTTC. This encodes CSAQLYRGIQGGETQYF.

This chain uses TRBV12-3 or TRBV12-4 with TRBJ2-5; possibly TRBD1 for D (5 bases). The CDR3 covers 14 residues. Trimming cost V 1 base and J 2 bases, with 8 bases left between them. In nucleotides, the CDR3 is TGTGCCAGCAGTTTAGGGACAACACAAGAGACCCAGTACTTC. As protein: CASSLGTTQETQYF.

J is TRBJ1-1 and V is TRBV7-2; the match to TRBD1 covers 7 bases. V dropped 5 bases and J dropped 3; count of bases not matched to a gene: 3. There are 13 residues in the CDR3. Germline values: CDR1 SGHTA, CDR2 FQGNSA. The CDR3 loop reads CASSIQGYTEAFF. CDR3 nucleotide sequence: TGTGCCAGCAGCATACAGGGGTACACTGAAGCTTTCTTT. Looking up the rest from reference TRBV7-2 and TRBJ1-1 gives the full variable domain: GAGVSQSPSNKVTEKGKDVELRCDPISGHTALYWYRQSLGQGLEFLIYFQGNSAPDKSGLPSDRFSAERTGGSVSTLTIQRTQQEDSAVYLCASSIQGYTEAFFGQGTRLTVV.

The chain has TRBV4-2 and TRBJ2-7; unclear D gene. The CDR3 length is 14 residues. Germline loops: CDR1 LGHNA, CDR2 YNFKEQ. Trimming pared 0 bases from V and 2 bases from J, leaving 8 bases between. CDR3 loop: CASSQDAQTYEQYF. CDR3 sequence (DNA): TGTGCCAGCAGCCAAGATGCGCAGACCTACGAGCAGTACTTC.

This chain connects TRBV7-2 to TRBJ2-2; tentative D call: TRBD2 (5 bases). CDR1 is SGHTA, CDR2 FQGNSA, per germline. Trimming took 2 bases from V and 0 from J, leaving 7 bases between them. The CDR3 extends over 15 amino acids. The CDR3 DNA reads TGTGCCAGCAGCTTAAACGGGGCGAACACCGGGGAGCTGTTTTTT. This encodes CASSLNGANTGELFF.

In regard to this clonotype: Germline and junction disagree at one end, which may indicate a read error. This CDR3 is CASSPRIAGDEQYF. The CDR3 nucleotides are TGCGCCAGCAGCCCTCGAATAGCGGGGGACGAGCAGTACTTC. This chain connects TRBV7-2 to TRBJ2-4, with TRBD2 matching 9 bases. The J call may not be correct, given that the DNA end is closer to TRBJ2-7. Germline lookup yields CDR1 SGHTA and CDR2 FQGNSA. The CDR3 has 14 amino acids.

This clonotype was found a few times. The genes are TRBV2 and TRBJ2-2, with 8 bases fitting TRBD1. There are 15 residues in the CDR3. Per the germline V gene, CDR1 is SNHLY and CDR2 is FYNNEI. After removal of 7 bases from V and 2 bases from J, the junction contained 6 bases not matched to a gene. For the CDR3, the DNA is TGTGCCAGCACTCTGGACAGGGTCAACACCGGGGAGCTGTTTTTT. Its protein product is CASTLDRVNTGELFF.

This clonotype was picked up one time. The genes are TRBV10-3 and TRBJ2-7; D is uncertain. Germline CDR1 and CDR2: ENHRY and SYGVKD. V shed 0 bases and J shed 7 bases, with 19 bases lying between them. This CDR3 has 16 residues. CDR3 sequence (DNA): TGTGCCATCAGTGAGTCGACCGGCCGACCTCCTACAGAGCAGTACTTC. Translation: CAISESTGRPPTEQYF.

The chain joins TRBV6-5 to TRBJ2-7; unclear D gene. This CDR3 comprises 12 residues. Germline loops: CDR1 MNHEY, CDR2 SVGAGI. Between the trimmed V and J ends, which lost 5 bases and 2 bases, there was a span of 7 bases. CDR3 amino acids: CASSPKPYEQYF. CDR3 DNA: TGTGCCAGCAGTCCAAAACCCTACGAGCAGTACTTC.

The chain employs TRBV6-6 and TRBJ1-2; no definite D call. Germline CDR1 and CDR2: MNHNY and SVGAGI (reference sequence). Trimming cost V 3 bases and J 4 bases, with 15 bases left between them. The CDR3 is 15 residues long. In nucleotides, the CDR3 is TGTGCCAGCAGTTATCCCGTACTTTCGCCCTATGGCTACACCTTC. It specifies CASSYPVLSPYGYTF.

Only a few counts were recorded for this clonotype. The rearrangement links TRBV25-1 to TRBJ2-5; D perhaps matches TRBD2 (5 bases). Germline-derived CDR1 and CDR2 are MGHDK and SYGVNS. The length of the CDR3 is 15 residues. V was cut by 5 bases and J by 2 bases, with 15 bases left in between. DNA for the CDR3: TGTGCCAGCAGTCCTCTTACCGGGATTCAAGAGACCCAGTACTTC. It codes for CASSPLTGIQETQYF.

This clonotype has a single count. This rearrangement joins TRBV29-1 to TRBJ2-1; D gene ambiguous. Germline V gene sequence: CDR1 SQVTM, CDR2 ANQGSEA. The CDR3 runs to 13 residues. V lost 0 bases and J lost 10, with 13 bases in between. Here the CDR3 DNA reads TGCAGCGTTGAAGATTTGACGTCTGGCGAGCAGTTCTTC. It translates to CSVEDLTSGEQFF.

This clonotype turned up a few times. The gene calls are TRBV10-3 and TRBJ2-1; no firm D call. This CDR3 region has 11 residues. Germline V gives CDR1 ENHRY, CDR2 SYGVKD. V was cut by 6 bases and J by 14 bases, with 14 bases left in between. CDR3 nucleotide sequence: TGTGCCATCAGAGAGGACCGATCAGAGTTCTTC. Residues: CAIREDRSEFF.

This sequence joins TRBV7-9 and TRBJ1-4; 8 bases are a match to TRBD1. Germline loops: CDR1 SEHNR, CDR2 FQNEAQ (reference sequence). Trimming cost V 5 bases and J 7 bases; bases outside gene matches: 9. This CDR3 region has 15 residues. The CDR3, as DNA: TGTGCCAGCAGCCGACGACAGGGGAAGGTTGAAAAACTGTTTTTT. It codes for CASSRRQGKVEKLFF.

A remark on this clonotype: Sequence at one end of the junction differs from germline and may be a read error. In DNA form, the CDR3 reads TGTAGCGTTGGACTAGCGGGGGGGACAGATACGCAGTATTTT. It codes for CSVGLAGGTDTQYF. This chain uses TRBV29-1 with TRBJ2-3; 15 bases map to TRBD2. Germline CDR1 and CDR2: SQVTM and ANQGSEA. The CDR3 sequence is 14 residues long.

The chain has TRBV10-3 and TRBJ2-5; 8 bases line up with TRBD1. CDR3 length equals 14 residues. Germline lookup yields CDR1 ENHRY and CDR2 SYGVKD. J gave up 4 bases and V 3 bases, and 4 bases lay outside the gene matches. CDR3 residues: CAISDPGGAETQYF. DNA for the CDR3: TGTGCCATCAGTGATCCAGGGGGCGCAGAGACCCAGTACTTC.